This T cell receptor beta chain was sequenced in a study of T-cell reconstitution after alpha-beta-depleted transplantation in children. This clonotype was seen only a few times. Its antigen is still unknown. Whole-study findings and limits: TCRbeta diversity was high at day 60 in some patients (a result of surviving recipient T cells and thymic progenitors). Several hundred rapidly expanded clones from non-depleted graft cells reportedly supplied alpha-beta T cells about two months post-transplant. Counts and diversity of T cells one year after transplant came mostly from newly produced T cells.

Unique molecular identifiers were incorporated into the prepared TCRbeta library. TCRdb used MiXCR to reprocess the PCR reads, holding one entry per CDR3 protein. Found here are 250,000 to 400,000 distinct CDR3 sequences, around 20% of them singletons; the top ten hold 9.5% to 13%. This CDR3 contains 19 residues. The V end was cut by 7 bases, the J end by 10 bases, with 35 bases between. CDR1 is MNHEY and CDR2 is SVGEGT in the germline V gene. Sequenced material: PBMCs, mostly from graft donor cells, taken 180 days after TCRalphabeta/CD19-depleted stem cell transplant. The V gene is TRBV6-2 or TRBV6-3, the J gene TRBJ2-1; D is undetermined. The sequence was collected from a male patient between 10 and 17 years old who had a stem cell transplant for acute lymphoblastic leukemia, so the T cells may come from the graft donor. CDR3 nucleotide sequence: TGTGCCAGCACCCAAGTTGACCCTCGGAGAAGCCCAGATGGTATAGAGCAGTTCTTC. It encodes CASTQVDPRRSPDGIEQFF.